The 28 T cell receptor beta chains reported below all come from one sample, sequenced in a study of naive and memory T cell subsets. Both TRBC1 and TRBC2 were covered by a beta constant-region primer of two equimolar oligonucleotides. Four rounds of PCR amplified the ligated cDNA using nested alpha and beta constant-region primers plus SP2. MiXCR, run by TCRdb on the UMI-ligation and nested PCR reads, gives a single entry per CDR3 protein. This repertoire shows some 110,000 distinct CDR3 sequences, roughly 36% found once; its top ten account for approximately 0.9%. The sample was central memory CD4+ T cells from blood. The receptors stem from a human donor in good health.

This clonotype has a handful of counts. CDR3 in amino acids: CSADPSGQGGTNEKLFF. The CDR3 DNA is TGCAGTGCCGACCCTTCTGGACAGGGGGGAACTAATGAAAAACTGTTTTTT. V and J are TRBV20-1 and TRBJ1-4, with 10 bases identical to TRBD1. The CDR3 totals 17 residues. The ends lost 6 bases at V and 1 base at J; junction bases unmatched: 11. CDR1 is DFQATT and CDR2 is SNEGSKA in the germline V gene (reference sequence).

This sequence joins TRBV28 and TRBJ2-7, with TRBD2 matching 8 bases. Germline V lookup: CDR1 MDHEN, CDR2 SYDVKM. V lost 7 bases to trimming and J lost 5 bases; unmatched junction nucleotides: 10. This CDR3 comprises 14 residues. CDR3 sequence (DNA): TGTGCCAGCATCAAGGCAATAGCGGGGAACGAGCAGTACTTC. Residues: CASIKAIAGNEQYF.

The chain employs TRBV28 and TRBJ2-1; 8 nucleotides agree with TRBD1. CDR1 and CDR2 (germline): MDHEN, SYDVKM. J gave up 2 bases and V 6 bases, and 9 bases lay outside the gene matches. The CDR3 length is 16 residues. CDR3 nucleotides: TGTGCCAGCAGAAGCCAGGGGGCCGAGACCTACAATGAGCAGTTCTTC. This sequence encodes CASRSQGAETYNEQFF.

The rearrangement uses TRBV7-2 and TRBJ2-7; TRBD2 aligns across 11 bases. Losses at the gene ends were 1 base for V and 4 bases for J; bases not matched to a gene: 3. This CDR3 spans 15 amino acids. CDR1 and CDR2 from the germline V gene are SGHTA and FQGNSA. The CDR3 DNA is TGTGCCAGCAGCTTAGTAGCGGGAGGGGCGTACGAGCAGTACTTC. Protein product: CASSLVAGGAYEQYF.

This clonotype was observed a few times. The rearrangement uses TRBV5-6 and TRBJ1-1; a weak D match, TRBD1 (5 bases). CDR1 and CDR2 (germline): SGHDT, YYEEEE. The V gene lost 4 bases and the J gene lost 1 base, with 11 bases spanning the gap. The CDR3 sequence is 14 residues long. CDR3 region: CASSIQDRNTEAFF. CDR3 in DNA: TGTGCCAGCAGCATACAAGACAGGAACACTGAAGCTTTCTTT.

On this clonotype itself: This may be a read error: a much more frequent sequence differs by one nucleotide. CDR3 sequence reads: CSARDSAAGGNLPLHF. The CDR3 coding sequence is TGCAGTGCTAGAGATTCTGCGGCAGGCGGTAATTTACCCCTCCACTTT. The chain recombines TRBV20-1 with TRBJ1-6; D is unclear. The CDR3 has 16 residues. Per the germline V gene, CDR1 is DFQATT and CDR2 is SNEGSKA (reference sequence).

The chain is built from TRBV2 and TRBJ2-1; D perhaps matches TRBD2 (5 bases). The CDR3 totals 13 residues. CDR1 is SNHLY, CDR2 FYNNEI, per germline. The ends were cut back, 7 bases at V and 4 bases at J, with 11 bases in the middle. The CDR3 DNA reads TGTGCCAGCAATAGCGTACCTTACAATGAGCAGTTCTTC. It translates to CASNSVPYNEQFF.

This clonotype was seen only a few times. The chain recombines TRBV20-1 with TRBJ2-7; D may correspond to TRBD1 or TRBD2 (6 bases each). Trimming cost V 5 bases and J 4 bases, with 18 bases left between them. Germline V gives CDR1 DFQATT, CDR2 SNEGSKA (reference sequence). CDR3 length: 14 amino acids. CDR3 DNA sequence: TGCAGTGCTGAGAGCGGAGGGGACATGTACGAGCAGTACTTC. Protein product: CSAESGGDMYEQYF.

V usage is TRBV7-2 and J usage is TRBJ2-1; 8 nucleotides line up with TRBD2. The CDR3 runs 17 residues. The trim removed 5 bases at V and 0 bases at J, leaving 9 bases unmatched. Germline values: CDR1 SGHTA, CDR2 FQGNSA. The CDR3 spells CASSPWTSRSSYNEQFF. CDR3 bases: TGTGCCAGCAGCCCCTGGACTAGCCGGAGCTCCTACAATGAGCAGTTCTTC.

V and J are TRBV6-6 and TRBJ2-2, with TRBD2 identical over 15 bases. The germline CDR1 and CDR2 sequences are MNHNY and SVGAGI (reference sequence). The J segment lost 5 bases and the V segment lost 2 bases, leaving 15 bases of the junction unmatched. The CDR3 consists of 21 residues. CDR3 in amino acids: CASSYTKEGLAGGRRTGELFF. As DNA, the CDR3 is TGTGCCAGCAGTTACACTAAAGAGGGACTAGCGGGAGGCCGTCGGACCGGGGAGCTGTTTTTT.

This clonotype was detected a few times. This chain uses TRBV10-3 with TRBJ2-1; D is unresolved. The CDR3 loop spans 15 amino acids. V shed 3 bases and J shed 4 bases, with 13 bases lying between them. Germline values: CDR1 ENHRY, CDR2 SYGVKD. The CDR3 sequence is CAISDGLDPYNEQFF. The DNA of the CDR3 is TGTGCCATCAGTGACGGGCTAGACCCATACAATGAGCAGTTCTTC.

The V call is TRBV10-2, the J call TRBJ2-7; D call uncertain. Trimming removed 3 bases from V and 2 bases from J, with 14 bases in between. The CDR3 has 15 residues. Germline V CDR1 and CDR2: WSHSY, SAAADI. The CDR3 spells CASSDRQIIPYEQYF. The DNA for the CDR3 is TGCGCCAGCAGTGATAGGCAGATTATTCCCTACGAGCAGTACTTC.

This clonotype was seen ten or more times. V gene TRBV27 combines with J gene TRBJ2-3; 7 bases are a match to TRBD2. V lost 3 bases to trimming and J lost 0 bases; unmatched junction nucleotides: 6. The CDR3 runs 16 residues. Per germline, CDR1 MNHEY and CDR2 SMNVEV (reference sequence). The CDR3: CASSFWGGSSTDTQYF. The CDR3 DNA reads TGTGCCAGCAGTTTCTGGGGGGGATCTAGCACAGATACGCAGTATTTT.

This clonotype was observed a handful of times. V and J are TRBV6-6 and TRBJ1-1, with D possibly being TRBD1 (6 bases). The germline CDR1 and CDR2 sequences are MNHNY and SVGAGI (reference sequence). The ends were cut back, 6 bases at V and 5 bases at J, with 16 bases in the middle. The CDR3 length is 14 residues. The CDR3 is CASSPPTGRTEAFF. Here the CDR3 DNA reads TGTGCCAGCAGCCCCCCAACAGGGAGGACTGAAGCTTTCTTT.

J is TRBJ2-7 and V is TRBV7-6, with no clear D. The CDR3 has 14 amino acids. Germline V gene lookup returns CDR1 SGHVS and CDR2 FNYEAQ. Trimming removed 1 base from V and 7 bases from J, with 14 bases in between. In nucleotides, the CDR3 is TGTGCCAGCAGCTTAGGGACGGCTCGTTGGGAGCAGTACTTC. This gives the protein CASSLGTARWEQYF.

The gene calls are TRBV6-6 and TRBJ2-1; D gene uncertain. Germline CDR1 is MNHNY and CDR2 is SVGAGI (reference sequence). The V gene lost 0 bases and the J gene lost 7 bases, with 13 bases spanning the gap. CDR3 length equals 15 residues. For the CDR3, the DNA is TGTGCCAGCAGTTACTCTGCTGATAACGGGAATGAGCAGTTCTTC. This gives the protein CASSYSADNGNEQFF.

The chain joins TRBV15 to TRBJ2-7; 8 bases are a match to TRBD2. The CDR3 totals 18 residues. From germline, CDR1 is LNHNV and CDR2 YYDKDF (reference sequence). The V and J ends lost 0 bases and 5 bases, in that order; junction bases with no gene match: 15. The DNA for the CDR3 is TGTGCCACCAGCAGAGATCTGGCGGGAGGCCGGGGACTCGACGAGCAGTACTTC. Its protein is CATSRDLAGGRGLDEQYF.

This clonotype appeared a few times. V is TRBV28 and J is TRBJ2-1; D might be TRBD1 (6 bases). V was shortened by 3 bases and J by 7 bases, with 13 bases between the two germline ends. The germline gives CDR1 MDHEN, CDR2 SYDVKM. The CDR3 is 14 residues long. CDR3 loop: CASSFRGLANEQFF. CDR3 in DNA: TGTGCCAGCAGTTTCAGGGGTCTCGCAAATGAGCAGTTCTTC. The whole variable domain, remainder taken from reference TRBV28 and TRBJ2-1, is DVKVTQSSRYLVKRTGEKVFLECVQDMDHENMFWYRQDPGLGLRLIYFSYDVKMKEKGDIPEGYSVSREKKERFSLILESASTNQTSMYLCASSFRGLANEQFFGPGTRLTVL.

V is TRBV20-1 and J is TRBJ2-3; D gene unclear. V was shortened by 5 bases and J by 2 bases, with 8 bases between the two germline ends. CDR3 length equals 12 residues. CDR1 is DFQATT, CDR2 SNEGSKA, per germline (reference sequence). The CDR3 nucleotides read TGCAGTGCTCCCGACTTCACAGATACGCAGTATTTT. Residues: CSAPDFTDTQYF.

The chain has TRBV19 and TRBJ2-4; 8 nucleotides align to TRBD1. J was trimmed by 4 bases and V by 4 bases; bases with no gene match: 6. This CDR3 has 15 amino acids. The V gene's germline CDR1 is LNHDA and CDR2 SQIVND (reference sequence). The DNA of the CDR3 is TGTGCCAGTAGTAGAGAGACAGGGGTGAAAAACATTCAGTACTTC. Protein sequence: CASSRETGVKNIQYF.

This clonotype was picked up many times. The genes are TRBV27 and TRBJ2-3; the D is unclear. Germline V gene data show CDR1 as MNHEY and CDR2 as SMNVEV (reference sequence). Trimming removed 7 bases from V and 4 bases from J, with 12 bases in between. CDR3 length: 13 residues. CDR3 sequence (DNA): TGTGCCAGCAAAGACACGTTCCCAGATACGCAGTATTTT. Encoded protein: CASKDTFPDTQYF.

The gene calls are TRBV28 and TRBJ1-5; D is undetermined. CDR3 length: 15 amino acids. The germline V gene encodes CDR1 MDHEN and CDR2 SYDVKM. V was cut by 5 bases and J by 3 bases, with 14 bases left in between. The CDR3, as DNA: TGTGCCAGCAGTGCCCGGGGTGGAATCAATCAGCCCCAGCATTTT. This encodes CASSARGGINQPQHF.

This chain links TRBV7-2 with TRBJ2-2, with TRBD1 as a possible D gene (5 bases). Germline-derived CDR1 and CDR2 are SGHTA and FQGNSA. V was cut by 6 bases and J by 4 bases, with 12 bases left in between. This CDR3 comprises 14 residues. The CDR3 here is CASSPIGATGELFF. The CDR3 region has the DNA TGTGCCAGCAGTCCAATTGGGGCCACCGGGGAGCTGTTTTTT.

The J gene is TRBJ2-1, the V gene TRBV10-3; tentatively, D is TRBD2 (5 bases). This CDR3 is 13 amino acids long. Trimming pared 6 bases from V and 8 bases from J, leaving 14 bases between. Germline CDR1 is ENHRY and CDR2 is SYGVKD. CDR3 in DNA: TGTGCCATCAGGGGGAGAGGTAACGATGAGCAGTTCTTC. Amino acid sequence: CAIRGRGNDEQFF.

As to this clonotype: Because the CDR3 is missing its conserved closing phenylalanine or tryptophan, this is likely a read error. This rearrangement joins TRBV20-1 to TRBJ1-6; D is perhaps TRBD1 (5 bases). V lost 6 bases and J lost 10, with 22 bases in between. The germline V gene has CDR1 DFQATT and CDR2 SNEGSKA (reference sequence). This CDR3 spans 15 amino acids. This chain's CDR3 is CSAILGGRSWSPLHL. The CDR3 DNA is TGCAGTGCCATTCTCGGGGGTCGTTCTTGGTCACCCCTCCACCTT.

V is TRBV9 and J is TRBJ2-3, with 7 bases lining up with TRBD1. J lost 4 bases, V lost 2 bases, and 13 bases had no gene match. The length of the CDR3 is 17 residues. The germline gives CDR1 SGDLS, CDR2 YYNGEE. CDR3 loop: CASSVRPPTGIPDTQYF. The DNA for the CDR3 is TGTGCCAGCAGCGTCCGTCCCCCGACAGGGATCCCAGATACGCAGTATTTT.

V is TRBV27 and J is TRBJ2-1, with D perhaps matching TRBD1 (5 bases). The CDR3 sequence is 15 residues long. Trimming pared 6 bases from V and 6 bases from J, leaving 18 bases between. In germline, CDR1 is MNHEY, CDR2 SMNVEV (reference sequence). CDR3: CASSRVGITGNEQFF. Written as DNA, the CDR3 is TGTGCCAGCAGCCGGGTGGGGATAACAGGCAATGAGCAGTTCTTC.

The chain recombines TRBV7-9 with TRBJ2-7; the D call may be TRBD1 or TRBD2 (5 bases each). Germline V gene data show CDR1 as SEHNR and CDR2 as FQNEAQ (reference sequence). The CDR3 extends over 13 amino acids. The germline V and J ends were trimmed by 7 bases and 4 bases, with 14 bases remaining between them. Here the CDR3 reads CASTGANQYEQYF. CDR3 coding DNA: TGTGCCAGCACCGGGGCCAACCAGTACGAGCAGTACTTC.